The next 3 T cell receptor beta chains were all read from a single sample in a study of T-cell memory formation after mild COVID-19. TCRdb processed the 5' RACE reads anew with MiXCR; each CDR3 protein has one entry. The sample lists about 110,000 distinct CDR3 sequences; 18% were seen once. Sequenced sample: PBMCs or a T cell subset sorted from them (not recorded which). Receptor source: a man younger than 35 who had mild COVID-19 (a few samples of this study predate the infection). Cell type and time point are not known.

This clonotype came up many times. A junction boundary mismatches the germline segment, possibly from a read error. V gene TRBV12-3 or TRBV12-4 combines with J gene TRBJ2-3; tentative D call: TRBD2 (5 bases). The CDR3 consists of 14 residues. In nucleotides, the CDR3 is TGTGCCAGCACTTTACTAGGTCTCACAGATACGCAGTATTTT. Its protein product is CASTLLGLTDTQYF.

The chain recombines TRBV5-1 with TRBJ2-2; 11 positions agree with TRBD1. V trimming: 3 bases; J trimming: 2 bases; junction bases outside the gene matches: 3. The length of the CDR3 is 16 residues. Germline CDR1 reads SGHRS; CDR2 reads YFSETQ. The CDR3 nucleotides are TGCGCCAGCAGCTATCGGACAGGGGGCAACACCGGGGAGCTGTTTTTT. Its translation is CASSYRTGGNTGELFF.

In regard to this clonotype: Given a much more abundant clone one base away, this may be a read error. The V gene is TRBV5-1, the J gene TRBJ1-3, with D unresolved. CDR3 length: 19 residues. Germline V gives CDR1 SGHRS, CDR2 YFSETQ. Trimming shortened V by 4 bases and J by 1 base, and 24 bases separated the two germline ends. The CDR3 bases are TGCGCCAGCAGCCTGAGACCTGCCGGACGGGTCGATTCTGGAAACACCATATATTTT. It codes for CASSLRPAGRVDSGNTIYF.